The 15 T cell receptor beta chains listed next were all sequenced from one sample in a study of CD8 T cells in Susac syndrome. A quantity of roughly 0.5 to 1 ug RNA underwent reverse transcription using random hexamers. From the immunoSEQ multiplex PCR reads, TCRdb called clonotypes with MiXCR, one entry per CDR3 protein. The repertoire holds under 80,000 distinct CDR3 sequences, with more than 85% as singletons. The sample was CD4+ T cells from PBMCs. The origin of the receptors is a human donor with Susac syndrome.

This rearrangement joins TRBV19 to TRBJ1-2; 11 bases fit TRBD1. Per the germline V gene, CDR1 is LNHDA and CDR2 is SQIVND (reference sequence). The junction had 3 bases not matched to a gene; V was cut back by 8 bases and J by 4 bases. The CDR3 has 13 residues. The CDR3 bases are TGTGCCAGTGAGGACAGGGGGCTCTATGGCTACACCTTC. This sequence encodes CASEDRGLYGYTF.

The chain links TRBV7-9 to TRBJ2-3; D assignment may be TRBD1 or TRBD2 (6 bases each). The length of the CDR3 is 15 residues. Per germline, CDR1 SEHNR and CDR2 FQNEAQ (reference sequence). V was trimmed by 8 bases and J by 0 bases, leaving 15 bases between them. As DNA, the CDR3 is TGTGCCAGCGGGAGGACAGACTTTAGCACAGATACGCAGTATTTT. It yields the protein CASGRTDFSTDTQYF.

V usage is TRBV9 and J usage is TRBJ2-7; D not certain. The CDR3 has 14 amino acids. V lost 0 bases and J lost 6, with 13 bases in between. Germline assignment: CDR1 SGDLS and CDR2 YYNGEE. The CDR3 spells CASSVGLGLGEQYF. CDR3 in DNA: TGTGCCAGCAGCGTAGGGCTCGGCCTGGGCGAGCAGTACTTC.

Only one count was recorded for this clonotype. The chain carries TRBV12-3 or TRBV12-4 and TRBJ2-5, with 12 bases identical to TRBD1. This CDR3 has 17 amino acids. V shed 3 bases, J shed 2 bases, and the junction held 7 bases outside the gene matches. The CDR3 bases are TGTGCCAGCAGTTTCGGGGACAGGGGGCCGCGTCAAGAGACCCAGTACTTC. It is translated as CASSFGDRGPRQETQYF.

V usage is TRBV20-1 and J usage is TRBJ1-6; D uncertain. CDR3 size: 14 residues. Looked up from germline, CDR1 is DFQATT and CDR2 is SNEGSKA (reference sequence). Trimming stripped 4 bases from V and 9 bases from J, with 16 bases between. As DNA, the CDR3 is TGCAGTGCTATTTCCGGCGGGCGAATTTCACCCCTCCACTTT. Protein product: CSAISGGRISPLHF.

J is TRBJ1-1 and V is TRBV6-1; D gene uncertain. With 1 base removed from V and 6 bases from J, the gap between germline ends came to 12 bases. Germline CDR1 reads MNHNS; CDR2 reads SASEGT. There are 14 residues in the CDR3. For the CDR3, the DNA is TGTGCCAGCAGTGAAGAGGGATCAATAGCTGAAGCTTTCTTT. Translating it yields CASSEEGSIAEAFF.

The CDR3 reads CASTSGGSTTDTQYF. The CDR3 nucleotides read TGTGCCAGTACCTCTGGCGGGAGTACCACAGATACGCAGTATTTT. V usage is TRBV19 and J usage is TRBJ2-3, with 7 bases that match TRBD2. This CDR3 spans 15 amino acids. Unmatched junction bases numbered 9, after V lost 7 bases and J lost 2 bases. Germline lookup yields CDR1 LNHDA and CDR2 SQIVND (reference sequence).

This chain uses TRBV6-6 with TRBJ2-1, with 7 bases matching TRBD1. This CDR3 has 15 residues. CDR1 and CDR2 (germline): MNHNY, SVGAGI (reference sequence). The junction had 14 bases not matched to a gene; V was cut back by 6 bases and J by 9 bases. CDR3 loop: CASRHTGAALGEQFF. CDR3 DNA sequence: TGTGCCAGCAGGCATACAGGGGCCGCTTTGGGTGAGCAGTTCTTC.

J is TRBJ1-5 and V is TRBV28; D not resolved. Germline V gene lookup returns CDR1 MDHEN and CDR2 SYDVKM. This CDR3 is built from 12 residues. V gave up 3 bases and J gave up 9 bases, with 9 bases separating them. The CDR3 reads CASSLEIGPQHF. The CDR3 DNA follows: TGTGCCAGCAGTTTGGAGATTGGGCCCCAGCATTTT.

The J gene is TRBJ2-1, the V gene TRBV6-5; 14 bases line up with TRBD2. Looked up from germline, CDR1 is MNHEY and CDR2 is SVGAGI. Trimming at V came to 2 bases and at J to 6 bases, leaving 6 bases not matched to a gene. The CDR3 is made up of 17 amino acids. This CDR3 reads CASSYPGLAGVPNEQFF. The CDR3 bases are TGTGCCAGCAGTTACCCGGGACTAGCGGGAGTGCCCAATGAGCAGTTCTTC.

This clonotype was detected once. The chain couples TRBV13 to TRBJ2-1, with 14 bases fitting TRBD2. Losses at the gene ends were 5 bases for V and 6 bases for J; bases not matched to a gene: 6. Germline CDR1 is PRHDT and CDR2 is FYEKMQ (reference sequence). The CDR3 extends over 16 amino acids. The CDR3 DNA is TGTGCCAGCAGCGAGCCCGGGACTAGCGGGAGCAATGAGCAGTTCTTC. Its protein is CASSEPGTSGSNEQFF.

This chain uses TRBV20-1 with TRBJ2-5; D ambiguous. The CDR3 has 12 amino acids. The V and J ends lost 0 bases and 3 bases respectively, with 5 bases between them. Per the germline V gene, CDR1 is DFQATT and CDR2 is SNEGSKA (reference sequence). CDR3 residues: CSARDREETQYF. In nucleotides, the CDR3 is TGCAGTGCTAGAGATAGGGAAGAGACCCAGTACTTC.

The CDR3 is CASSPYPLRHPGGGELTEAFF. The CDR3 nucleotides are TGTGCCAGCAGCCCCTACCCCTTGCGGCACCCAGGGGGCGGCGAGCTTACTGAAGCTTTCTTT. The V gene is TRBV11-1, the J gene TRBJ1-1, with 8 positions matching TRBD1. V was clipped by 5 bases and J by 5 bases; unmatched bases: 28. Germline CDR1 SGHAT, CDR2 FQDESV (reference sequence). This CDR3 region has 21 residues.

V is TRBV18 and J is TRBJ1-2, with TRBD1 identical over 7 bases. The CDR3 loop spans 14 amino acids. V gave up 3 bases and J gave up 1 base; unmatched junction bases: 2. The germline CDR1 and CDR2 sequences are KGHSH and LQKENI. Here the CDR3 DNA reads TGTGCCAGCTCACCTCAGGGGGATAACTATGGCTACACCTTC. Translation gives CASSPQGDNYGYTF. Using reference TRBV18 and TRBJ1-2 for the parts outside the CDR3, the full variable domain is NAGVMQNPRHLVRRRGQEARLRCSPMKGHSHVYWYRQLPEEGLKFMVYLQKENIIDESGMPKERFSAEFPKEGPSILRIQQVVRGDSAAYFCASSPQGDNYGYTFGSGTRLTVV.

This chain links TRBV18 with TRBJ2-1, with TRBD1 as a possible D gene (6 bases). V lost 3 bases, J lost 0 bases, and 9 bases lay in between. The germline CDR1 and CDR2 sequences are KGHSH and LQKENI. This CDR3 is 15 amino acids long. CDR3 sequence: CASSPQGFSYNEQFF. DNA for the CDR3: TGTGCCAGCTCACCTCAGGGGTTCTCCTACAATGAGCAGTTCTTC.